The rows below give T cell receptor beta chains drawn from one sample of a study of T-cell reconstitution after alpha-beta-depleted transplantation in children. TCRdb independently ran MiXCR on the PCR reads; one entry per CDR3 protein. The sample includes about 460,000 distinct CDR3 sequences, roughly a tenth of them seen just once. This material consisted of PBMCs, taken before TCRalphabeta/CD19-depleted stem cell transplant. Every receptor here comes from a child younger than 10 with inherited bone marrow failure, due to receive a stem cell transplant. Both conserved end residues are part of each CDR3. The D gene is left open where the match is weak. Clone size is shown for a subset of rows, as once, few, many or a class of expanded clone.

d_gene	abundance	v_gene	len	j_gene	CDR3aa	CDR3nt
TRBD1	NA	TRBV5-1	13	TRBJ2-7	CASSSGTVYEQCF	TGCGCCAGCAGCTCCGGGACAGTATACGAGCAGTGCTTC
NA	many	TRBV4-2	17	TRBJ2-3	CASSREVSGIPTDTQYF	TGTGCCAGCAGCCGAGAAGTAAGCGGAATCCCCACAGATACGCAGTATTTT
TRBD1	NA	TRBV6-2/TRBV6-3	21	TRBJ2-2	CSSSYSRSRDRGQRSTGELFF	TGTTCCAGCAGTTACTCGAGAAGTCGGGACAGGGGCCAGCGGAGCACCGGGGAGCTGTTTTTT
NA	many	TRBV12-3/TRBV12-4	14	TRBJ1-2	CASSLEGTPYGYTF	TGTGCCAGCAGTCTCGAGGGGACACCCTATGGCTACACCTTC
TRBD2	many	TRBV6-1	14	TRBJ2-2	CASSPSGSTGELFF	TGTGCCAGCAGCCCTAGCGGGAGCACCGGGGAGCTGTTTTTT
NA	few	TRBV7-2	14	TRBJ2-3	CASSFVARTDTQYF	TGTGCCAGCAGCTTCGTAGCGCGGACAGATACGCAGTATTTT
NA	NA	TRBV6-6	12	TRBJ2-3	CVSKGDPDTQYF	TGTGTCAGCAAAGGCGATCCAGATACGCAGTATTTT
NA	many	TRBV7-2	13	TRBJ1-5	CATGTEMDQPQHF	TGTGCCACCGGGACTGAGATGGATCAGCCCCAGCATTTT
NA	many	TRBV5-6	14	TRBJ1-1	CASTSGTDHTEAFF	TGTGCCAGCACCTCGGGGACCGACCACACTGAAGCTTTCTTT
NA	many	TRBV10-3	15	TRBJ2-3	CAISEQSIPTDTQYF	TGTGCCATCAGTGAGCAGTCTATTCCCACAGATACGCAGTATTTT
TRBD2	many	TRBV9	15	TRBJ2-1	CASSVASGPYNEQFF	TGTGCCAGCAGCGTAGCTAGCGGGCCCTACAATGAGCAGTTCTTC
TRBD1	many	TRBV6-1	14	TRBJ2-7	CASSVTGLTYEQYF	TGTGCCAGCAGCGTGACAGGGTTGACCTACGAGCAGTACTTC
TRBD1	many	TRBV20-1	16	TRBJ1-2	CSARDRQNTGEYGYTF	TGCAGTGCTAGAGACCGACAAAATACAGGGGAATATGGCTACACCTTC
NA	many	TRBV4-3	16	TRBJ2-7	CASSQDHGFRRYEQYF	TGCGCCAGCAGCCAAGATCACGGATTCCGACGTTACGAGCAGTACTTC
NA	many	TRBV11-2	12	TRBJ2-7	CASSLGYHEQYF	TGTGCCAGCAGCTTGGGGTACCACGAGCAGTACTTC
NA	many	TRBV12-3/TRBV12-4	15	TRBJ1-1	CASKYLDSLNTEAFF	TGTGCCAGCAAATACTTGGACAGCTTGAACACTGAAGCTTTCTTT
TRBD1	many	TRBV29-1	13	TRBJ2-3	CSVAGGNTDTQYF	TGCAGCGTTGCAGGGGGCAACACAGATACGCAGTATTTT
NA	many	TRBV7-2	16	TRBJ1-6	CASTLWPPGNNSPLHF	TGTGCCAGCACCCTATGGCCCCCAGGGAATAATTCACCCCTCCACTTT
NA	NA	TRBV28	15	TRBJ1-3	CASSPPRDSGNTIYF	TGTGCCAGCAGTCCACCACGGGACTCTGGAAACACCATATATTTT
TRBD1	many	TRBV5-6	18	TRBJ1-5	CASRPRKTGGPCNQPQHF	TGTGCCAGCAGACCGAGGAAAACAGGGGGCCCGTGCAATCAGCCCCAGCATTTT
TRBD1	many	TRBV25-1	15	TRBJ1-2	CASSEWAGGISGYTF	TGTGCCAGCAGTGAATGGGCAGGGGGCATATCTGGCTACACCTTC
NA	NA	TRBV5-1	13	TRBJ1-1	CASRLEGYTEAFF	TGCGCCAGCAGACTCGAGGGTTACACTGAAGCTTTCTTT
TRBD2	NA	TRBV5-6	16	TRBJ2-2	CASTLLAGGHTGELFF	TGTGCCAGCACCTTGCTCGCGGGAGGGCACACCGGGGAGCTGTTTTTT
TRBD1	many	TRBV4-3	15	TRBJ1-6	CASSQRTGFSSPLHF	TGCGCCAGCAGCCAAAGGACAGGTTTTAGTTCACCCCTCCACTTT
TRBD1	few	TRBV2	14	TRBJ2-2	CASSAWTGAGELFF	TGTGCCAGCAGTGCCTGGACAGGGGCCGGGGAGCTGTTTTTT
TRBD2	many	TRBV12-3/TRBV12-4	14	TRBJ2-7	CASSSPSGYYEQYF	TGTGCCAGCAGTTCGCCTAGCGGGTACTACGAGCAGTACTTC
NA	many	TRBV27	15	TRBJ2-6	CASSFRSSGANVLTF	TGTGCCAGCAGTTTTAGGTCCTCTGGGGCCAACGTCCTGACTTTC
TRBD1	many	TRBV20-1	14	TRBJ1-2	CSAIGRDRGRGYTF	TGCAGTGCTATAGGGCGCGACAGGGGGCGAGGCTACACCTTC
TRBD1	few	TRBV12-3/TRBV12-4	19	TRBJ2-1	CASRLRVWGGQGIYNEQFF	TGTGCCAGCAGACTAAGGGTGTGGGGGGGACAGGGCATTTACAATGAGCAGTTCTTC